The 29 T cell receptor beta chains presented below share a single source sample, sequenced in a study of T cell responses to AZD1222 COVID-19 vaccine. Method: immunoSEQ multiplex PCR; TCRdb's copy keeps in-frame clones and lacks some. The sample shows 95,000 to 150,000 clones, roughly nine tenths of them seen only once. Sequencing used peripheral blood, obtained on day 0 of AZD1222 vaccination. These receptors all stem from an adult in good health.

This clone was seen once. The chain couples TRBV5-4 to TRBJ2-7; possibly TRBD2 for D (5 bases). V dropped 5 bases and J dropped 4 bases, with 22 bases sitting between them. The V gene's germline CDR1 is SGHNT and CDR2 YYREEE (reference sequence). The CDR3 sequence is 16 residues long. The CDR3 nucleotides read TGTGCCAGCAGTATGACGGGTTTCAGGACGGGGTACGAGCAGTACTTC. Its translation is CASSMTGFRTGYEQYF.

This clone showed up just once. J is TRBJ1-2 and V is TRBV27; perhaps TRBD1 as D (6 bases). Germline CDR1 reads MNHEY; CDR2 reads SMNVEV (reference sequence). Trimming took 3 bases from V and 0 from J, leaving 14 bases between them. The CDR3 covers 16 residues. The CDR3: CASSFVGGRANYGYTF. CDR3 DNA sequence: TGTGCCAGCAGTTTTGTTGGGGGCAGAGCTAACTATGGCTACACCTTC.

This clone has just a few counts. The chain uses TRBV4-2 and TRBJ1-2; D call uncertain. The CDR3 runs to 14 residues. Between the trimmed V and J ends, which lost 0 bases and 3 bases, there was a span of 8 bases. Per germline, CDR1 LGHNA and CDR2 YNFKEQ. This CDR3 reads CASSQDRLDYGYTF. CDR3 in DNA: TGTGCCAGCAGCCAAGACAGACTGGACTATGGCTACACCTTC.

V is TRBV10-2 and J is TRBJ1-4; 12 nucleotides line up with TRBD1. Germline CDR1 WSHSY, CDR2 SAAADI. The length of the CDR3 is 15 residues. V was clipped by 4 bases and J by 8 bases; unmatched bases: 5. CDR3 DNA: TGCGCCAGCAGTGCCGGGACAGGGGGCAAAGAAAAACTGTTTTTT. This sequence encodes CASSAGTGGKEKLFF.

A note on this clone: The same CDR3 also results from other DNA sequences found in this sample. The chain couples TRBV12-3 or TRBV12-4 to TRBJ2-1; unclear D gene. The V and J ends lost 1 base and 10 bases respectively, with 5 bases between them. This CDR3 region has 11 residues. CDR3 nucleotides: TGTGCCAGCAGTTTAGGAGGAGAGCAGTTCTTC. Its translation is CASSLGGEQFF.

V usage is TRBV6-5 and J usage is TRBJ1-1; 8 bases map to TRBD1. This CDR3 comprises 14 residues. The J segment lost 1 base and the V segment lost 7 bases, leaving 5 bases of the junction unmatched. Germline assignment: CDR1 MNHEY and CDR2 SVGAGI. For the CDR3, the DNA is TGTGCCAGCACCAGAGGACAGGGGAACACTGAAGCTTTCTTT. Translation: CASTRGQGNTEAFF.

This clone was observed a handful of times. The V gene is TRBV5-1, the J gene TRBJ1-5; 9 nucleotides agree with TRBD1. The ends lost 4 bases at V and 7 bases at J; junction bases unmatched: 6. Germline V gene sequence: CDR1 SGHRS, CDR2 YFSETQ. The CDR3 has 14 amino acids. The chain's CDR3 is CASSPGQGAQPQHF. The CDR3 coding sequence is TGCGCCAGCAGCCCGGGACAGGGAGCGCAGCCCCAGCATTTT.

The V and J genes are TRBV28 and TRBJ2-1; D gene uncertain. CDR1 is MDHEN and CDR2 is SYDVKM in the germline V gene. V was cut by 2 bases and J by 4 bases, with 9 bases left in between. There are 14 residues in the CDR3. The chain's CDR3 is CASSLLSYYNEQFF. Written as DNA, the CDR3 is TGTGCCAGCAGTTTACTCAGCTATTACAATGAGCAGTTCTTC.

The CDR3 nucleotides read TGTGCCAGTAGTAAGGTCCGGGACCTAGCTTTCTTT. Protein sequence: CASSKVRDLAFF. The chain is built from TRBV19 and TRBJ1-1; TRBD1 might be the D (5 bases). V lost 4 bases and J 10 bases, leaving 13 bases between the germline ends. Germline V gene sequence: CDR1 LNHDA, CDR2 SQIVND (reference sequence). The CDR3 consists of 12 residues. Variable domain in full (rest from reference TRBV19 and TRBJ1-1): DGGITQSPKYLFRKEGQNVTLSCEQNLNHDAMYWYRQDPGQGLRLIYYSQIVNDFQKGDIAEGYSVSREKKESFPLTVTSAQKNPTAFYLCASSKVRDLAFFGQGTRLTVV.

This clone was observed a handful of times. The chain couples TRBV6-5 to TRBJ2-3; D is unresolved. CDR3 size: 14 residues. Trimming took 8 bases from V and 1 from J, leaving 13 bases between them. CDR1 is MNHEY and CDR2 is SVGAGI in the germline V gene. This CDR3 is CASSLNHRTDTQYF. CDR3 DNA: TGTGCCAGCTCCCTGAACCACCGCACAGATACGCAGTATTTT.

The chain employs TRBV18 and TRBJ2-2; D call uncertain. Germline V gives CDR1 KGHSH, CDR2 LQKENI. The CDR3 has 11 amino acids. Trimming left V 0 bases short and J 8 bases short, with 1 base between. The CDR3 loop reads CASSPPGELFF. In DNA, the CDR3 is TGTGCCAGCTCACCACCAGGGGAGCTGTTTTTT. Full variable domain (outside the CDR3, taken from reference TRBV18 and TRBJ2-2): NAGVMQNPRHLVRRRGQEARLRCSPMKGHSHVYWYRQLPEEGLKFMVYLQKENIIDESGMPKERFSAEFPKEGPSILRIQQVVRGDSAAYFCASSPPGELFFGEGSRLTVL.

The rearrangement uses TRBV19 and TRBJ2-3, with 9 bases identical to TRBD2. This CDR3 is built from 17 residues. The germline CDR1 and CDR2 sequences are LNHDA and SQIVND (reference sequence). With 2 bases clipped from V and 4 bases from J, the junction kept 10 bases outside the gene matches. The CDR3 DNA reads TGTGCCAGTAGTATAACATTCCTTAGCGGGAGCCCAGATACGCAGTATTTT. Residues: CASSITFLSGSPDTQYF.

The chain joins TRBV28 to TRBJ1-1; a possible D gene is TRBD1 (5 bases). CDR3 length: 14 amino acids. V lost 4 bases and J lost 3, with 12 bases in between. Per germline, CDR1 MDHEN and CDR2 SYDVKM. DNA for the CDR3: TGTGCCAGCAGTTCCTACCCGACAGACACTGAAGCTTTCTTT. This codes for CASSSYPTDTEAFF.

The J gene is TRBJ2-5, the V gene TRBV4-1, with 12 bases aligning to TRBD2. After removal of 0 bases from V and 2 bases from J, the junction contained 7 bases not matched to a gene. This CDR3 is built from 18 residues. Germline CDR1 MGHRA, CDR2 YSYEKL. CDR3 sequence: CASSQDTGLAGGQETQYF. The CDR3 DNA reads TGCGCCAGCAGCCAAGATACCGGGCTAGCGGGAGGGCAAGAGACCCAGTACTTC.

The V gene is TRBV12-3 or TRBV12-4, the J gene TRBJ1-1; the D is unclear. V was clipped by 3 bases and J by 11 bases, with 13 bases between them. The CDR3 runs 12 residues. The chain's CDR3 is CASSLPHSVAFF. The CDR3 DNA sequence: TGTGCCAGCAGTTTGCCCCATTCGGTGGCTTTCTTT.

The chain joins TRBV4-2 to TRBJ2-1; 9 bases agree with TRBD2. J lost 12 bases, V lost 0 bases, and 9 bases had no gene match. This CDR3 has 15 residues. Germline assignment: CDR1 LGHNA and CDR2 YNFKEQ. This CDR3 reads CASSQEVVREGSQFF. The CDR3 DNA sequence: TGTGCCAGCAGCCAAGAGGTTGTGCGGGAGGGCTCGCAGTTCTTC.

The chain uses TRBV20-1 and TRBJ2-5; TRBD1 matches 12 bases. Germline loops: CDR1 DFQATT, CDR2 SNEGSKA (reference sequence). The CDR3 contains 16 residues. The trim removed 3 bases at V and 2 bases at J, leaving 7 bases unmatched. The CDR3 coding sequence is TGCAGTGCTAGTAGGGACAGGGGGCATCCTCAAGAGACCCAGTACTTC. This codes for CSASRDRGHPQETQYF.

This chain joins TRBV7-8 and TRBJ2-3; TRBD2 matches 14 bases. Germline V gene lookup returns CDR1 SGHVS and CDR2 FQNEAQ. The CDR3 contains 20 residues. With V trimmed by 5 bases and J by 6 bases, 19 bases remained unmatched. The CDR3 nucleotides read TGTGCCAGCAGCCGACCCCGACAGGGACTAGCGGGGGCCGGGGGGGATACGCAGTATTTT. Translated, it gives CASSRPRQGLAGAGGDTQYF.

The gene calls are TRBV7-6 and TRBJ1-1; weak D call: TRBD1 (6 bases). This CDR3 contains 15 residues. V was trimmed by 2 bases and J by 1 base, leaving 11 bases between them. The germline gives CDR1 SGHVS, CDR2 FNYEAQ. CDR3 amino acids: CASSLRGTTNTEAFF. The DNA for the CDR3 is TGTGCCAGCAGCTTAAGGGGGACAACGAACACTGAAGCTTTCTTT.

The gene calls are TRBV6-4 and TRBJ2-7; unclear D gene. Trimming stripped 6 bases from V and 4 bases from J, with 16 bases between. CDR1 MRHNA and CDR2 SNTAGT come from the germline V gene. This CDR3 is 14 amino acids long. The CDR3, as DNA: TGTGCCAGCAGGGCGCGGCGGCGTGGGTACGAGCAGTACTTC. Residues: CASRARRRGYEQYF.

This clone turned up a few times. V and J are TRBV29-1 and TRBJ2-7, with D perhaps matching TRBD1 (5 bases). CDR1 is SQVTM, CDR2 ANQGSEA, per germline. The CDR3 contains 12 residues. The V gene lost 3 bases and the J gene lost 2 bases, with 8 bases spanning the gap. The CDR3 loop is CSVEGQTYEQYF. CDR3 bases: TGCAGCGTTGAGGGGCAGACCTACGAGCAGTACTTC.

The chain links TRBV25-1 to TRBJ2-7, with 11 bases lining up with TRBD1. CDR1 MGHDK and CDR2 SYGVNS come from the germline V gene. The CDR3 has 17 amino acids. V dropped 7 bases and J dropped 2; count of bases not matched to a gene: 13. CDR3 in DNA: TGTGCCAGCACGCCCCCTTTGGGGGGACAGGGGGCCTACGAGCAGTACTTC. Its translation: CASTPPLGGQGAYEQYF.

The chain links TRBV25-1 to TRBJ2-2; D may be TRBD1 (5 bases). CDR1 and CDR2 (germline): MGHDK, SYGVNS. The ends were cut back, 1 base at V and 1 base at J, with 7 bases in the middle. CDR3 length equals 15 residues. The CDR3 bases are TGTGCCAGCAGTGAATTGCAGGGGAACACCGGGGAGCTGTTTTTT. It translates to CASSELQGNTGELFF.

V usage is TRBV25-1 and J usage is TRBJ1-1; 8 bases align to TRBD1. The CDR3 contains 12 residues. V trimming: 5 bases; J trimming: 5 bases; junction bases outside the gene matches: 1. Germline V gene data show CDR1 as MGHDK and CDR2 as SYGVNS. The CDR3 loop is CASSRQGTEAFF. The DNA of the CDR3 is TGTGCCAGCAGTCGACAGGGGACTGAAGCTTTCTTT.

The CDR3 DNA reads TGTGCCAGCGGTTACCTAGGAGGGAGCTCCTACAATGAGCAGTTCTTC. Translating it yields CASGYLGGSSYNEQFF. The genes are TRBV7-9 and TRBJ2-1; TRBD2 is a possible D gene (6 bases). CDR1 is SEHNR, CDR2 FQNEAQ, per germline (reference sequence). The CDR3 has 16 residues. Deletions cut 8 bases from V and 0 bases from J, with 17 bases between.

The J gene is TRBJ2-7, the V gene TRBV18; D call uncertain. Trimming removed 2 bases at V and 0 bases at J, with 8 bases between. The CDR3 has 14 residues. Germline V gene lookup returns CDR1 KGHSH and CDR2 LQKENI. The CDR3 DNA reads as TGTGCCAGCTCACCATCGGCAGTCTCCTACGAGCAGTACTTC. Translated: CASSPSAVSYEQYF.

This clone was counted a single time. This sequence joins TRBV28 and TRBJ1-5; D is ambiguous. This CDR3 contains 19 residues. The germline gives CDR1 MDHEN, CDR2 SYDVKM. Trimming cost V 3 bases and J 0 bases, with 21 bases left between them. The CDR3 sequence is CASSFLRLAGQNSNQPQHF. The CDR3 DNA reads TGTGCCAGCAGTTTCCTTCGTTTGGCGGGCCAGAATAGCAATCAGCCCCAGCATTTT.

This clone was seen a handful of times. This chain links TRBV6-5 with TRBJ2-7; 7 positions match TRBD1. The V gene end was trimmed by 4 bases and the J gene end by 3 bases; junction bases not matched to a gene: 9. The germline V gene has CDR1 MNHEY and CDR2 SVGAGI. The CDR3 loop spans 15 amino acids. The CDR3 region has the DNA TGTGCCAGCAGTTTGTACAGGGGTAAGGACTACGAGCAGTACTTC. Protein: CASSLYRGKDYEQYF.

This rearrangement joins TRBV5-4 to TRBJ1-4; the match to TRBD1 covers 9 bases. The CDR3 has 14 amino acids. Trimming cost V 2 bases and J 7 bases; bases outside gene matches: 3. Germline lookup yields CDR1 SGHNT and CDR2 YYREEE (reference sequence). The CDR3 loop is CASSLQGAAEKLFF. The CDR3 DNA follows: TGTGCCAGCAGCTTACAGGGGGCGGCTGAAAAACTGTTTTTT.